The next 14 T cell receptor beta chains were all read from a single sample in a study of blood T cells in healthy people across ages. PCR was performed a second time for roughly 6 to 12 cycles using a sample-barcoded 5' primer and a J-beta primer mix. One entry per CDR3 protein, called by TCRdb with MiXCR from the 5' RACE reads. The sample has over 600,000 distinct CDR3 sequences, roughly 20% seen once. Material: blood. The receptors originated from a man in his sixties or seventies in good health.

V is TRBV4-1 and J is TRBJ1-5; D is ambiguous. V lost 2 bases to trimming and J lost 6 bases, with 11 bases between them. Per the germline V gene, CDR1 is MGHRA and CDR2 is YSYEKL. The length of the CDR3 is 14 residues. For the CDR3, the DNA is TGCGCCAGCAGCCAAAACGAAGAGGGTCAGCCCCAGCATTTT. The encoded protein is CASSQNEEGQPQHF.

This clonotype was recorded a few times. The V gene is TRBV10-3, the J gene TRBJ1-4, with D possibly TRBD1 on 6 matching bases. The V and J ends lost 3 bases and 2 bases respectively, with 10 bases between them. The CDR3 totals 15 residues. Germline assignment: CDR1 ENHRY and CDR2 SYGVKD. DNA of the CDR3: TGTGCCATCAGTGAACAGGGAGGCACTAATGAAAAACTGTTTTTT. This gives the protein CAISEQGGTNEKLFF.

The V call is TRBV29-1, the J call TRBJ1-1; D is unclear. Germline CDR1 reads SQVTM; CDR2 reads ANQGSEA. The V end lost 6 bases, the J end lost 4 bases, and 12 bases lay between the germline ends. The CDR3 has 12 amino acids. CDR3 loop: CSVGGFATEAFF. The CDR3 DNA sequence: TGCAGCGTGGGAGGGTTTGCCACTGAAGCTTTCTTT.

This clonotype has a count of ten or more. V is TRBV20-1 and J is TRBJ2-7, with 13 bases identical to TRBD2. The CDR3 is 14 amino acids. CDR1 DFQATT and CDR2 SNEGSKA come from the germline V gene (reference sequence). Trimming removed 4 bases from V and 2 bases from J; junction bases left unmatched: 2. The chain's CDR3 is CSATGLAGAYEQYF. CDR3 DNA: TGCAGTGCTACAGGACTAGCGGGAGCCTACGAGCAGTACTTC.

This clonotype showed up just a few times. This chain joins TRBV20-1 and TRBJ2-3; 9 nucleotides align to TRBD2. The germline V gene encodes CDR1 DFQATT and CDR2 SNEGSKA (reference sequence). The CDR3 spans 18 residues. J gave up 1 base and V 7 bases, and 18 bases lay outside the gene matches. This chain's CDR3 is CSVEAHRASGIGTDTQYF. CDR3 DNA sequence: TGCAGTGTCGAGGCTCATCGGGCTAGCGGGATAGGCACAGATACGCAGTATTTT.

This rearrangement joins TRBV18 to TRBJ1-5; D may be TRBD1 (5 bases). The CDR3 runs to 17 residues. CDR1 is KGHSH and CDR2 is LQKENI in the germline V gene. V gave up 1 base and J gave up 0 bases, with 13 bases separating them. For the CDR3, the DNA is TGTGCCAGCTCACCACAATCGGGACTGCTTAGCAATCAGCCCCAGCATTTT. Its translation is CASSPQSGLLSNQPQHF. Combining the CDR3 with reference TRBV18 and TRBJ1-5 gives the whole variable domain NAGVMQNPRHLVRRRGQEARLRCSPMKGHSHVYWYRQLPEEGLKFMVYLQKENIIDESGMPKERFSAEFPKEGPSILRIQQVVRGDSAAYFCASSPQSGLLSNQPQHFGDGTRLSIL.

This clonotype was found a few times. The chain has TRBV5-1 and TRBJ1-1; 7 bases are shared with TRBD1. Germline values: CDR1 SGHRS, CDR2 YFSETQ. V was pared by 4 bases and J by 0 bases, with 12 bases of the junction left unmatched. CDR3 length: 17 residues. CDR3 region: CASSPGVGQAMNTEAFF. The CDR3 nucleotides read TGCGCCAGCAGCCCGGGGGTCGGACAGGCTATGAACACTGAAGCTTTCTTT.

This clonotype was found many times. CDR3 region: CAWSLLGGETQYF. The CDR3 DNA is TGTGCCTGGAGTCTACTAGGAGGAGAGACCCAGTACTTC. The V and J genes are TRBV30 and TRBJ2-5; a possible D gene is TRBD2 (5 bases). The CDR3 is made up of 13 amino acids. Trimming shortened V by 2 bases and J by 4 bases, and 11 bases separated the two germline ends. Germline V gives CDR1 GTSNPN, CDR2 SVGIG (reference sequence).

Of note for this clonotype: This sequence may be a read error, since a much larger clone differs from it by one base. The chain links TRBV11-2 to TRBJ2-2; D is possibly TRBD2 (5 bases). This CDR3 has 15 amino acids. CDR1 and CDR2 (germline): SGHAT, FQNNGV. V was shortened by 5 bases and J by 3 bases, with 13 bases between the two germline ends. The CDR3 nucleotides are TGTGCCAGCAGCCTTGAGCGGTACGACACCGGGGAGCTGTTTTTT. Translation: CASSLERYDTGELFF.

The J gene is TRBJ2-1, the V gene TRBV20-1; the match to TRBD2 covers 8 bases. Trimming removed 5 bases from V and 4 bases from J; junction bases left unmatched: 7. Germline CDR1 is DFQATT and CDR2 is SNEGSKA (reference sequence). The CDR3 has 14 residues. The CDR3, as DNA: TGCAGTGCTCCTCCGGGACTAGTTTACAATGAGCAGTTCTTC. This translates into CSAPPGLVYNEQFF.

This clonotype is a singleton in its sample. The genes are TRBV5-1 and TRBJ2-5; TRBD2 agrees at 13 bases. TRBJ2-1 matches the DNA end more closely, so the J call is doubtful. There are 18 residues in the CDR3. Germline V lookup: CDR1 SGHRS, CDR2 YFSETQ. DNA for the CDR3: TGCGCCAGCAGCGCACAGGGGAGAGGGACTAGCGGGGACTTGGAGCAGTTCTTC. It is translated as CASSAQGRGTSGDLEQFF.

This clonotype has more than one count but fewer than ten. The chain employs TRBV6-5 and TRBJ2-6; weak D call: TRBD1 (6 bases). Looked up from germline, CDR1 is MNHEY and CDR2 is SVGAGI. The CDR3 sequence is 17 residues long. The V and J ends lost 2 bases and 0 bases respectively, with 11 bases between them. CDR3 in amino acids: CASSYVGQRSGANVLTF. The CDR3 DNA reads TGTGCCAGCAGTTACGTAGGACAGCGCTCTGGGGCCAACGTCCTGACTTTC.

This clonotype was detected ten times or more. The chain uses TRBV4-3 and TRBJ1-2, with D unclear. Trimming took off 4 bases at V and 2 bases at J, with 11 bases between the two ends. The CDR3 length is 14 residues. The germline V gene encodes CDR1 LGHNA and CDR2 YSLEER. CDR3 sequence: CASSPTTTNYGYTF. CDR3 coding DNA: TGCGCCAGCAGCCCTACTACTACCAACTATGGCTACACCTTC.

This clonotype was detected ten times or more. This rearrangement joins TRBV6-4 to TRBJ2-1; D ambiguous. The CDR3 sequence is 13 residues long. V was shortened by 5 bases and J by 8 bases, with 13 bases between the two germline ends. Germline lookup yields CDR1 MRHNA and CDR2 SNTAGT. The CDR3 region is CASSRALAYEQFF. Written as DNA, the CDR3 is TGTGCCAGCAGTAGGGCCTTAGCCTATGAGCAGTTCTTC.